This TCR beta chain was identified during a study of vaccination effects on CD4 cells after COVID-19. Study-level points and caveats: The study dataset contains few convalescent patients and includes no early post-infection timepoints.

Germline V gives CDR1 MGHRA, CDR2 YSYEKL. CDR3 length: 16 residues. V shed 5 bases and J shed 4 bases, with 20 bases lying between them. With about ten days of culture completed, CD4+ T cells were isolated. The vaccine given was either BNT162b2 or mRNA-1273, in two doses. Nucleocapsid antibodies were negative in the vaccine recipients, who had never had SARS-CoV-2 infection. On this clone: Its specificity is not known.

Clones were read by immunoSEQ multiplex PCR, and TCRdb kept only the in-frame ones, dropping some. This table has around 69,000 clones, 70% to 80% appearing once. The receptor was isolated from a human donor who received a COVID-19 vaccine. The chain has TRBV4-1 and TRBJ1-1, with D maybe TRBD1 (5 bases). Sample: CD4+ T cells from PBMCs cultured without peptide, taken after COVID-19 vaccination. The CDR3 is CASSSRQFGMATEAFF. CDR3 nucleotide sequence: TGCGCCAGCAGCTCGCGACAGTTTGGGATGGCCACTGAAGCTTTCTTT.